The entry below gives a single T cell receptor (beta chain) sequence along with its context. Its antigen is undetermined. 13 Jbeta primers and 60 Vbeta primers were used for the PCR. TCRdb keeps only in-frame clones here, not all; method: immunoSEQ multiplex PCR. Among over 150,000 clones listed, 77% were seen once. There are 13 residues in the CDR3. The germline CDR1 and CDR2 sequences are MNHEY and SVGAGI. V was clipped by 5 bases and J by 5 bases; unmatched bases: 5. The entry originates in a study of cytomegalovirus exposure and HLA in healthy donors. Study-wide points: Several of the most significant clusters were apparently associated with common viral pathogens in a later analysis.

This chain uses TRBV6-5 with TRBJ2-7; 8 nucleotides agree with TRBD1. The source is a woman aged 55 to 70 in good health and CMV-seropositive. Sequenced input: PBMCs. DNA of the CDR3: TGTGCCAGCAGTGCTCCAGGGGGCCACGAGCAGTACTTC. Encoded protein: CASSAPGGHEQYF.